The 6 T cell receptor beta chains reported below all come from one sample, sequenced in a study of T cells in Graves' hyperthyroidism and ophthalmopathy. RNA transcripts served as the template for amplifying TCR beta CDR3 regions. Primed by the HTBI set, a first-round RT-PCR was run on the TCR CDR3. In TCRdb, the multiplex PCR reads were re-called with MiXCR into one record per CDR3 protein. The table has more than 300,000 distinct CDR3 sequences, around 13% seen once. Sample: blood. The receptors stem from a woman aged 25 to 39 with Graves' hyperthyroidism.

In its sample, this clonotype was seen many times. The gene calls are TRBV30 and TRBJ1-6; D remains unclear. V dropped 1 base and J dropped 7 bases, with 2 bases sitting between them. The CDR3 loop spans 11 amino acids. The V gene's germline CDR1 is GTSNPN and CDR2 SVGIG (reference sequence). CDR3 loop: CAWSENSPLHF. In nucleotides, the CDR3 is TGTGCCTGGAGTGAGAATTCACCCCTCCACTTT.

The V call is TRBV7-9, the J call TRBJ2-3, with D possibly being TRBD1 (6 bases). Looked up from germline, CDR1 is SEHNR and CDR2 is FQNEAQ (reference sequence). Deletions cut 5 bases from V and 3 bases from J, with 15 bases between. The CDR3 totals 15 residues. CDR3 nucleotides: TGTGCCAGCAGCCCAAGGACAGCTGGGACAGATACGCAGTATTTT. Its protein product is CASSPRTAGTDTQYF.

This clonotype appeared many times. V usage is TRBV11-3 and J usage is TRBJ2-1; maybe TRBD2 (5 bases). Germline V CDR1 and CDR2: SGHNT, YENEEA. V was trimmed by 4 bases and J by 4 bases, leaving 11 bases between them. The CDR3 totals 14 residues. The CDR3 is CASSSRTGYNEQFF. CDR3 bases: TGTGCCAGCAGCTCACGGACGGGATACAATGAGCAGTTCTTC. The whole variable domain, remainder taken from reference TRBV11-3 and TRBJ2-1, is EAGVVQSPRYKIIEKKQPVAFWCNPISGHNTLYWYLQNLGQGPELLIRYENEEAVDDSQLPKDRFSAERLKGVDSTLKIQPAELGDSAVYLCASSSRTGYNEQFFGPGTRLTVL.

The chain carries TRBV10-1 and TRBJ2-2; D is unresolved. V lost 6 bases and J 6 bases, leaving 11 bases between the germline ends. Germline CDR1 and CDR2: WNHNN and SYGVQD (reference sequence). The CDR3 consists of 13 residues. This CDR3 reads CASRKTNPGELFF. As DNA, the CDR3 is TGCGCCAGCAGGAAGACCAACCCCGGGGAGCTGTTTTTT.

With respect to this clonotype: At one end the junction does not follow the germline gene, possibly because of a read error. The CDR3 DNA reads TGTGCCAGTAGTCCCCTAGCGGGAACAGAGACCCGGTACTTC. This translates into CASSPLAGTETRYF. The chain employs TRBV19 and TRBJ2-5; the match to TRBD2 covers 9 bases. This CDR3 contains 14 residues. Germline assignment: CDR1 LNHDA and CDR2 SQIVND (reference sequence). The variable domain in full, completed from reference TRBV19 and TRBJ2-5, reads DGGITQSPKYLFRKEGQNVTLSCEQNLNHDAMYWYRQDPGQGLRLIYYSQIVNDFQKGDIAEGYSVSREKKESFPLTVTSAQKNPTAFYLCASSPLAGTETRYFGPGTRLLVL.

The chain recombines TRBV10-3 with TRBJ2-3, with 16 positions matching TRBD2. After removal of 8 bases from V and 5 bases from J, the junction contained 13 bases not matched to a gene. This CDR3 spans 18 amino acids. Germline assignment: CDR1 ENHRY and CDR2 SYGVKD. CDR3 bases: TGTGCCATCGGAGGGACTAGCGGGAGGGCCGATTATGGAGATACGCAGTATTTT. Protein sequence: CAIGGTSGRADYGDTQYF.